This T cell receptor (beta chain) was captured by sequencing in a study of a mutant IDH1 vaccine in newly diagnosed glioma listed by TCRdb under 2021. Broadly, across the study: Across visits V03 through V10, patients got a total of eight vaccinations, given in weeks 1, 3, 5, 7, 11, 15, 19 and 23. Six visits were used for peripheral blood collection: V03 (baseline), V05, V07, V10, V12 and V13. Vaccination started 4-6 weeks after radiotherapy alone, or was given together with temozolomide cycles in the groups whose treatment included chemotherapy. Before enrollment, most patients had been given radiochemotherapy with temozolomide as standard therapy, while the rest had received either radiotherapy alone or temozolomide alone. Of the approximately 29 treated patients, 62.5% were male and roughly 38% were female, and a mean age of approximately 40 years was recorded. For exploratory analyses, fewer than 30 treated patients had longitudinal TCRB deep sequencing done wherever samples were available.

With respect to this clone: It lacks a known antigen. One base away there is no much larger clone; base qualities are not given.

On the study overall, not on this receptor specifically: Vaccine-induced immune responses across multiple MHC alleles were detected in 93.3% of patients. Selection of PBMC samples for TCRB deep sequencing was based on availability. The authors stated that sample limitations prevented analyses of patient blood samples from being reproduced. No apparent relationship was observed between pseudoprogression and alterations in the top peripheral T cell clonotypes detected by TCRB sequencing.

The germline V gene (reference sequence) gives CDR1 as MNHEY and CDR2 as SMNVEV. The CDR3 numbers 15 residues from cysteine through phenylalanine. The CDR3 DNA has 45 bases and is translated from base 1. Trimming removed 0 bases from V and 4 bases from J, leaving 12 bases between the germline ends. The meaning of the sample's time point label: week 23, last vaccination. Each vaccine dose was 300 ug of a 20-mer mutant IDH1 peptide in Montanide, given subcutaneously with topical imiquimod. Donors had newly diagnosed WHO grade 3 or 4 IDH1-mutant astrocytomas with loss of nuclear ATRX. The samples were drawn from NOA16, a multicentre, single-arm, open-label phase I trial in Germany that tested a mutant IDH1 peptide vaccine in humans for the first time. Genomic DNA for TCRB sequencing was isolated from EDTA blood with the DNeasy Blood and Tissue Kit. The library was obtained by the immunoSEQ multiplex PCR assay. Following the manufacturer's protocol, the hsTCRB Kit was used to amplify rearranged TCR beta chain sequences. An Illumina MiSeq was used to sequence the TCRB libraries. The study's processing was this. The proprietary platform of the kit vendor was used for demultiplexing, trimming and gene mapping. TCRdb stores this immuneACCESS table with in-frame sequences only. Part of the clones is absent; in the studies checked, under half of the shortfall reflects unresolved V genes, and no reason is known for the rest. The DNA was the basis for D and trimming; V, J and clone size are from that table. For this sample the table gives over 50,000 clones, of which 75% to 90% were detected only once. The ten largest clones take up about an eighth of the sample.

The chain joins TRBV27 to TRBJ1-1, and perhaps TRBD1 as D gene, on 5 matching bases. The specimen comprised PBMCs, sampled from a glioma patient whose treatment included an IDH1 peptide vaccine. The sequence came from a man aged 18 to 29 with glioma. The nucleotides read TGTGCCAGCAGTTTATCGCAGGGTGCGGGCACTGAAGCTTTCTTT. Its protein reads: CASSLSQGAGTEAFF.